This TCR beta chain was recorded in a study of PD-1 blockade in classical Hodgkin lymphoma. Across the study: Nivolumab dosing for patients was 3 mg/kg, administered intravenously every 2 weeks.

Every patient was affected by relapse after autologous stem cell transplantation, while exposure to brentuximab vedotin was not uniform. Complete response, partial response or progressive disease were the best responses. General study findings and limits: Why the repertoires differ is still unclear, perhaps disease activity or prior therapy. Only CD4+ TCR diversity, not CD8+, had risen significantly by C4D1.

CDR3 length: 13 residues. CDR1 is SGDLS and CDR2 is YYNGEE in the germline V gene. V lost 0 bases to trimming and J lost 7 bases, with 10 bases between them. Note on this clone: The antigen is not known.

This table comes from immunoSEQ multiplex PCR, and its TCRdb copy is limited to in-frame clones, with some not included. The data contain roughly 47,000 clones, 80% of them singletons. V gene TRBV9 combines with J gene TRBJ1-2; unclear D gene. The source is a human donor with classical Hodgkin lymphoma. The input for sequencing was peripheral blood mononuclear cells (PBMCs), taken before the second cycle of nivolumab. The CDR3 nucleotides are TGTGCCAGCAGCGTAGGTAACGTGGGTGGCTACACCTTC. It translates to CASSVGNVGGYTF.